The clone carrying this TCR beta chain was observed at least ten times. No antigen is known for it. This record belongs to a study of read filtering for tumor transcriptome and immune sequencing. General observations from the study: Compared with RNA-seq, IR-seq gave much higher clonotype depth and reliability.

Sampling of bone marrow took place during active disease in every patient. Germline CDR1 is SGHTA and CDR2 is FQGNSA. V lost 1 base and J 6 bases, leaving 16 bases between the germline ends. This CDR3 contains 16 residues. The library was built from approximately 400 ng RNA with molecular barcoded adaptors for alpha/delta and beta/gamma chains. In TCRdb, the reads were re-called with MiXCR into one record per CDR3 protein. The sample contains around 140,000 distinct CDR3 sequences, approximately 13% of which appear only once. This clonotype originated in a donor aged 40 or over with multiple myeloma. This sequence joins TRBV7-2 and TRBJ2-1, with D possibly TRBD1 on 6 matching bases. Sequenced input: a population of CD138-negative cells sorted from bone marrow. The CDR3 loop reads CASSLEGHIVANEQFF. In nucleotides, the CDR3 is TGTGCCAGCAGCTTAGAGGGACACATCGTGGCCAATGAGCAGTTCTTC.